The 21 T cell receptor beta chains presented below share a single source sample, sequenced in a study of early T cells in non-severe SARS-CoV-2 infection. TCRdb passed the 5' RACE reads through MiXCR, listing each CDR3 protein once. In the table there are approximately 34,000 distinct CDR3 sequences, 5% to 6.5% of which are singletons. The sequences come from whole blood, collected at baseline. These receptors were taken from an adult who was a healthcare worker with PCR-confirmed SARS-CoV-2 infection or an uninfected control (not recorded which).

This clonotype was seen at least ten times. This chain uses TRBV7-2 with TRBJ2-3; 7 bases align to TRBD2. The V segment lost 1 base and the J segment 4 bases; nucleotides outside the gene matches: 8. This CDR3 has 16 residues. Germline V gene lookup returns CDR1 SGHTA and CDR2 FQGNSA. CDR3 coding DNA: TGTGCCAGCAGCTTAGATCCAGCGGGAAACGCAGATACGCAGTATTTT. It specifies CASSLDPAGNADTQYF.

Many counts were recorded for this clonotype. The chain is built from TRBV29-1 and TRBJ2-5; the D call may be TRBD1 or TRBD2 (6 bases each). The germline V and J ends were trimmed by 8 bases and 5 bases, with 21 bases remaining between them. CDR3 length: 14 residues. Germline V gene data show CDR1 as SQVTM and CDR2 as ANQGSEA. The DNA for the CDR3 is TGCAGCTGCCGGTCCGACAGGAGGGAGGAGACCCAGTACTTC. As protein: CSCRSDRREETQYF.

This rearrangement joins TRBV20-1 to TRBJ2-7; D call uncertain. The CDR3 runs 11 residues. CDR1 is DFQATT, CDR2 SNEGSKA, per germline (reference sequence). The germline V and J ends were trimmed by 5 bases and 3 bases, with 8 bases remaining between them. CDR3 sequence: CSALRNYEQYF. Written as DNA, the CDR3 is TGCAGTGCTCTAAGAAACTACGAGCAGTACTTC.

This clonotype was recorded at least ten times. The V and J genes are TRBV6-5 and TRBJ1-6; TRBD1 might be the D (5 bases). This CDR3 comprises 16 residues. The V end lost 2 bases, the J end lost 0 bases, and 8 bases lay between the germline ends. Germline loops: CDR1 MNHEY, CDR2 SVGAGI. CDR3 amino acids: CASSYGASSYNSPLHF. The CDR3 region has the DNA TGTGCCAGCAGTTACGGGGCTAGCTCCTATAATTCACCCCTCCACTTT.

This clonotype was recorded many times. The V call is TRBV5-6, the J call TRBJ2-7, with a possible D match to TRBD2 (6 bases). Between the trimmed V and J ends, which lost 2 bases and 2 bases, there was a span of 17 bases. The CDR3 covers 16 residues. Germline lookup yields CDR1 SGHDT and CDR2 YYEEEE. Written as DNA, the CDR3 is TGTGCCAGCAGCTTAACGGGTAGCGGTACCCCCTACGAGCAGTACTTC. It specifies CASSLTGSGTPYEQYF.

This clonotype appeared many times. The rearrangement uses TRBV6-5 and TRBJ1-1; D gene uncertain. Germline assignment: CDR1 MNHEY and CDR2 SVGAGI. V shed 3 bases and J shed 3 bases, with 14 bases lying between them. The length of the CDR3 is 15 residues. CDR3 in DNA: TGTGCCAGCAGTTATGTTATGGGGAGGGACACTGAAGCTTTCTTT. Translating gives CASSYVMGRDTEAFF.

Comment on this clonotype: Given a much more abundant clone one base away, this may be a read error. The chain is built from TRBV7-6 and TRBJ2-7; D is undetermined. The CDR3 sequence is 11 residues long. The germline gives CDR1 SGHVS, CDR2 FNYEAQ. CDR3 coding DNA: TGTGCCAGCAGCCCGCCCGGGCCGTGGGACTTC. It codes for CASSPPGPWDF. Filled out from reference TRBV7-6 and TRBJ2-7, the complete variable domain reads GAGVSQSPRYKVTKRGQDVALRCDPISGHVSLYWYRQALGQGPEFLTYFNYEAQQDKSGLPNDRFSAERPEGSISTLTIQRTEQRDSAMYRCASSPPGPWDFGPGTRLTVT.

This clonotype occurred many times. V is TRBV7-2 and J is TRBJ2-3, with D possibly being TRBD1 (5 bases). Trimming removed 4 bases at V and 6 bases at J, with 11 bases between. The CDR3 is made up of 13 amino acids. Germline V gene data show CDR1 as SGHTA and CDR2 as FQGNSA. CDR3 nucleotide sequence: TGTGCCAGCAGCTACAGGTTTGGCGATACGCAGTATTTT. Protein: CASSYRFGDTQYF. The full variable domain, rest sourced from reference TRBV7-2 and TRBJ2-3, is GAGVSQSPSNKVTEKGKDVELRCDPISGHTALYWYRQSLGQGLEFLIYFQGNSAPDKSGLPSDRFSAERTGGSVSTLTIQRTQQEDSAVYLCASSYRFGDTQYFGPGTRLTVL.

This clonotype was detected ten times or more. V gene TRBV20-1 combines with J gene TRBJ1-2; the match to TRBD1 covers 7 bases. The ends lost 8 bases at V and 2 bases at J; junction bases unmatched: 11. Germline CDR1 DFQATT, CDR2 SNEGSKA (reference sequence). This CDR3 is 14 amino acids long. The CDR3 region is CSIFTGVGNYGYTF. CDR3 DNA sequence: TGCAGTATCTTTACAGGGGTGGGAAACTATGGCTACACCTTC.

This clonotype occurred many times. J is TRBJ1-6 and V is TRBV12-3 or TRBV12-4, with 9 bases matching TRBD1. CDR3 size: 15 residues. V lost 2 bases and J lost 10; bases outside the gene matches: 6. CDR3 DNA: TGTGCCAGCAGTTTAACGGGACAGGGAATGTCACCCCTCCACTTT. Its protein is CASSLTGQGMSPLHF.

This clonotype was counted at least ten times. This chain joins TRBV20-1 and TRBJ1-6; D unclear. This CDR3 comprises 13 residues. V was clipped by 0 bases and J by 11 bases, with 11 bases between them. Germline values: CDR1 DFQATT, CDR2 SNEGSKA (reference sequence). The CDR3 here is CSARDRAQAPLHF. The CDR3 DNA sequence: TGCAGTGCTAGAGATCGGGCCCAGGCACCCCTCCACTTT.

Comment on this clonotype: This could be a read error, since a much larger clone is one nucleotide away. The chain employs TRBV7-2 and TRBJ1-2; no definite D call. The CDR3 contains 13 residues. Germline V lookup: CDR1 SGHTA, CDR2 FQGNSA. V was pared by 1 base and J by 9 bases, with 12 bases between. CDR3 in DNA: TGTGCCAGCAGCTTAGTCAGAAGAGATAGCTACACCTTC. Its protein is CASSLVRRDSYTF.

The chain employs TRBV6-2 or TRBV6-3 and TRBJ1-1; 10 bases match TRBD1. This CDR3 is built from 15 residues. Looked up from germline, CDR1 is MNHEY and CDR2 is SVGEGT. V was clipped by 5 bases and J by 5 bases; unmatched bases: 8. DNA of the CDR3: TGTGCCAGCAGTACCCGGACAGGGGGGAAGACTGAAGCTTTCTTT. Its protein product is CASSTRTGGKTEAFF.

This clonotype was observed many times. The genes are TRBV29-1 and TRBJ2-1; the D gene could be TRBD1 or TRBD2 (5 bases each). Deletions cut 3 bases from V and 7 bases from J, with 13 bases between. This CDR3 contains 13 residues. Germline V gene data show CDR1 as SQVTM and CDR2 as ANQGSEA. In nucleotides, the CDR3 is TGCAGCGTTGAGGTTGGGACGGGGAATGAGCAGTTCTTC. This translates into CSVEVGTGNEQFF.

This clonotype was seen many times. The DNA for the CDR3 is TGTGCCTGGAGGGTCCAGGGGAAAGGGACTGAAGCTTTCTTT. The encoded protein is CAWRVQGKGTEAFF. This chain joins TRBV30 and TRBJ1-1, with TRBD1 as a possible D gene (6 bases). The germline CDR1 and CDR2 sequences are GTSNPN and SVGIG (reference sequence). V was trimmed by 3 bases and J by 5 bases, leaving 16 bases between them. There are 14 residues in the CDR3. Full variable domain (remainder filled in from reference TRBV30 and TRBJ1-1): SQTIHQWPATLVQPVGSPLSLECTVEGTSNPNLYWYRQAAGRGLQLLFYSVGIGQISSEVPQNLSASRPQDRQFILSSKKLLLSDSGFYLCAWRVQGKGTEAFFGQGTRLTVV.

This chain joins TRBV2 and TRBJ2-7, with D possibly called TRBD1 or TRBD2 (5 bases each). This CDR3 region has 13 residues. Deletions cut 4 bases from V and 7 bases from J, with 14 bases between. Germline loops: CDR1 SNHLY, CDR2 FYNNEI. CDR3 protein: CASSGGNSGEQYV. In nucleotides, the CDR3 is TGTGCCAGCAGTGGGGGCAACTCGGGGGAGCAGTACGTC.

This clonotype has ten or more counts. The rearrangement uses TRBV19 and TRBJ2-1; 12 positions agree with TRBD2. J was trimmed by 4 bases and V by 4 bases; bases with no gene match: 2. The CDR3 runs 15 residues. CDR1 is LNHDA, CDR2 SQIVND, per germline (reference sequence). CDR3 amino acids: CASSTLAGGYNEQFF. CDR3 sequence (DNA): TGTGCCAGTAGTACCCTAGCGGGGGGGTACAATGAGCAGTTCTTC.

The V and J genes are TRBV12-5 and TRBJ2-7; TRBD1 is a possible D gene (5 bases). The V end lost 5 bases, the J end lost 0 bases, and 20 bases lay between the germline ends. The germline V gene has CDR1 LGHNT and CDR2 FRNRAP. CDR3 length: 17 amino acids. The DNA for the CDR3 is TGTGCTAGTGGTCCGCCCTCACCCGACAGCTTCTCCTACGAGCAGTACTTC. The encoded protein is CASGPPSPDSFSYEQYF.

This clonotype was found many times. The V call is TRBV9, the J call TRBJ1-1; no firm D call. The germline gives CDR1 SGDLS, CDR2 YYNGEE. The V gene lost 3 bases and the J gene lost 4 bases, with 10 bases spanning the gap. The CDR3 loop spans 13 amino acids. The CDR3 DNA sequence: TGTGCCAGCAGCGCCGCCCTGGGCACTGAAGCTTTCTTT. Protein sequence: CASSAALGTEAFF.

The table lists this clonotype with many counts. The chain is built from TRBV7-9 and TRBJ2-1; D possibly uses TRBD1 or TRBD2 (7 bases each). Germline values: CDR1 SEHNR, CDR2 FQNEAQ (reference sequence). With 3 bases removed from V and 5 bases from J, the gap between germline ends came to 23 bases. The CDR3 is 18 amino acids. The CDR3 region is CASSFNPVDREGNNEQFF. In nucleotides, the CDR3 is TGTGCCAGCAGCTTCAATCCTGTAGACAGGGAGGGGAACAATGAGCAGTTCTTC. The full variable domain, with the rest looked up from reference TRBV7-9 and TRBJ2-1, is DTGVSQNPRHKITKRGQNVTFRCDPISEHNRLYWYRQTLGQGPEFLTYFQNEAQLEKSRLLSDRFSAERPKGSFSTLEIQRTEQGDSAMYLCASSFNPVDREGNNEQFFGPGTRLTVL.

Worth noting for this clonotype: This may be a read error, as it is one base from a much larger clone. The chain carries TRBV20-1 and TRBJ2-3, with D perhaps matching TRBD1 (6 bases). CDR1 DFQATT and CDR2 SNEGSKA come from the germline V gene (reference sequence). This CDR3 has 16 amino acids. The CDR3 reads CSARDPQGSYTVTQYF. The CDR3 coding sequence is TGCAGTGCTAGAGATCCACAGGGTTCTTACACAGTTACGCAGTATTTT.